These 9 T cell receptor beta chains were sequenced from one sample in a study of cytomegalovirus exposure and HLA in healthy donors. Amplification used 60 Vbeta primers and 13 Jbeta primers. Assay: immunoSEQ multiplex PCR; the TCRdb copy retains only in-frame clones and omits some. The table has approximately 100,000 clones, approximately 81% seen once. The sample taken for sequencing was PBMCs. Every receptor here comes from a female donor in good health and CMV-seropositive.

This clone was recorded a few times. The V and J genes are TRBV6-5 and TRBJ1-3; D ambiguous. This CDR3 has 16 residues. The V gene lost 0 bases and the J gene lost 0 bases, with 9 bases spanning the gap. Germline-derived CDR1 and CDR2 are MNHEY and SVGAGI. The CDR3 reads CASSYSAQSSGNTIYF. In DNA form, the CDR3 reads TGTGCCAGCAGTTACTCTGCGCAAAGCTCTGGAAACACCATATATTTT.

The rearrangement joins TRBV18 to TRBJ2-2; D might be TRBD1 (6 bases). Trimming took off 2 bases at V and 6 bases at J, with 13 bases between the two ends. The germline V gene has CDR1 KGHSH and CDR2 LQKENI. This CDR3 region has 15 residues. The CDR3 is CASSPDTGFAGELFF. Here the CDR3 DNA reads TGTGCCAGCTCACCAGATACAGGGTTCGCCGGGGAGCTGTTTTTT.

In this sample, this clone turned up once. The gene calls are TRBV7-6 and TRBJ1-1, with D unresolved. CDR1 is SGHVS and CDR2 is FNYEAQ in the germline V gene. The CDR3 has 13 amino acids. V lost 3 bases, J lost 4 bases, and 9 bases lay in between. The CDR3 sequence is CASSFREGTEAFF. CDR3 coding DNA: TGTGCCAGCAGCTTCCGGGAGGGCACTGAAGCTTTCTTT.

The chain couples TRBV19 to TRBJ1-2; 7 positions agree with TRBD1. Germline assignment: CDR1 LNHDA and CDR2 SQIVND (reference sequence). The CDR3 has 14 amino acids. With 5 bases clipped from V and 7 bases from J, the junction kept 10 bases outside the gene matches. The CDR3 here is CASSSRTGGLGYTF. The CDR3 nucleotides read TGTGCCAGTAGTTCCAGGACAGGAGGGCTTGGCTACACCTTC.

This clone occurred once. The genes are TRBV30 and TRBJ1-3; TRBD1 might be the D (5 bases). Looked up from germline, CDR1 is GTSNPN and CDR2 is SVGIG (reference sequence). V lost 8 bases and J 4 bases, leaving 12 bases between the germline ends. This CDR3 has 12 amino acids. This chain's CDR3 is CAGTRGGNTIYF. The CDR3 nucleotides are TGTGCCGGGACCCGGGGGGGAAACACCATATATTTT.

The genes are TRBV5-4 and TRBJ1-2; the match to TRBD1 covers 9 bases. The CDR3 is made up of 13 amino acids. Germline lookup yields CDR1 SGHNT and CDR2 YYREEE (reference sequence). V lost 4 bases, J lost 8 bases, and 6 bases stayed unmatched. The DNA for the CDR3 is TGTGCCAGCAGCCGGACAGGGGTGCGCGGCTACACCTTC. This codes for CASSRTGVRGYTF.

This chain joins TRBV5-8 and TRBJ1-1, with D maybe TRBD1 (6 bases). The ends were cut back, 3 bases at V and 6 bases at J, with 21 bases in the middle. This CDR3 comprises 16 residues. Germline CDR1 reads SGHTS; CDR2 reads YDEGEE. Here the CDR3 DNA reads TGTGCCAGCAGCTACAAGGGGACAACGATGATTTCTGAAGCTTTCTTT. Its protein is CASSYKGTTMISEAFF.

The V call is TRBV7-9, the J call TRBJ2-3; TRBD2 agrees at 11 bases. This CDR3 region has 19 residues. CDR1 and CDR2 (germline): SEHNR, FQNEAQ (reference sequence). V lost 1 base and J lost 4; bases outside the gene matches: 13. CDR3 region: CASSLVAGGTSGGPDTQYF. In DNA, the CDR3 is TGTGCCAGCAGCTTAGTCGCGGGAGGGACTAGCGGAGGCCCAGATACGCAGTATTTT.

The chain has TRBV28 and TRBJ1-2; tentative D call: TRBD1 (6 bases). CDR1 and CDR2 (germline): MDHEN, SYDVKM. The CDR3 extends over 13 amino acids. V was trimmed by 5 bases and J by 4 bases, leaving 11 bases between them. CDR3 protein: CASSRRTVYGYTF. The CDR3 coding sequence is TGTGCCAGCAGTCGACGGACAGTCTATGGCTACACCTTC.